This T cell receptor beta chain was captured by sequencing in a study of somatic mutations in cytotoxic T cells in rheumatoid arthritis. Clones were read by immunoSEQ multiplex PCR, and TCRdb kept only the in-frame ones, dropping some. The profile shows about 17,000 clones, approximately 80% of them singletons. With respect to this clone: Its antigen is currently unknown.

The CDR3 is made up of 14 amino acids. V lost 4 bases to trimming and J lost 0 bases, with 10 bases between them. Germline V gene data show CDR1 as LNHDA and CDR2 as SQIVND (reference sequence). Study-level findings and limits: Which antigens the expanded CD8+ clones targeted was unknown. Healthy controls did not share the age-linked increase in CD8+ clonality seen in rheumatoid arthritis patients. No significant CD8+ T-cell clonality difference was found between rheumatoid arthritis patients and age-matched controls.

This clonotype was sampled from an adult with rheumatoid arthritis. This sequence joins TRBV19 and TRBJ2-7, with no clear D. Material for sequencing was CD8+ T cells sorted from blood. This CDR3 reads CASSTALSSYEQYF. The CDR3 DNA reads TGTGCCAGTAGTACAGCCCTGAGCTCCTACGAGCAGTACTTC.